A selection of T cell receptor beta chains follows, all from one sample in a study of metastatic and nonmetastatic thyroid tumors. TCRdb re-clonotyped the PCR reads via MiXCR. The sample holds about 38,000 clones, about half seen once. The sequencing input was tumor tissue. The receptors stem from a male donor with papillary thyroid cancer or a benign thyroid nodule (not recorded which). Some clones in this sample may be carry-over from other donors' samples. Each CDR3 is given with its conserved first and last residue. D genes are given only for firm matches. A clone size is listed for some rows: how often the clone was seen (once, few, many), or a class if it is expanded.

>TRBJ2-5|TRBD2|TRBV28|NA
TGTGCCAGCAGTTGGACGGGAGGGAGACAAGAGACCCAGTACTTC
CASSWTGGRQETQYF
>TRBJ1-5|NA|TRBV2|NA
TGTGCCAGTAACAGGGAGACGAGCAAGCAGCCCCAGCATTTT
CASNRETSKQPQHF
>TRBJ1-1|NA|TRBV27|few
TGTGCCAGCAGACCTCAACCGGGACACGTCCAAGCTTTCTTT
CASRPQPGHVQAFF
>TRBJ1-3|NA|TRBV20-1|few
TGCAGTGCCCCGCTAGGGCAACTGGGAAACACCATATATTTT
CSAPLGQLGNTIYF
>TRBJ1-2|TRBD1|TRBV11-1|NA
TGTGCCAGCAGCTTAGTTGGACATCCGGGACAGGAGGGGGGCTACACCTTC
CASSLVGHPGQEGGYTF
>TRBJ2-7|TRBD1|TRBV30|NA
TGTGCCTGGAGCCGGGACAGGAACTACGAGCAGTACTTC
CAWSRDRNYEQYF
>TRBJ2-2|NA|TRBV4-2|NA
TGTGCCAGCAGCCTGGGCGGAGCAAGCGGGGAGCTGTTTTTT
CASSLGGASGELFF
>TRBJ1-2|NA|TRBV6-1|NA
TGTGCCAGCACATCACAGTGGTATGGCTACACCTTC
CASTSQWYGYTF
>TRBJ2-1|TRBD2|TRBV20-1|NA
TGCAGTGCTCCGGGGACTAGCGGGAGTATTAACAATGAGCAGTTCTTC
CSAPGTSGSINNEQFF
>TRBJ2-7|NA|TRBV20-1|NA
TGCAGTGCTAGAGATGACCCCGCAGGCGAGCAGTACTTC
CSARDDPAGEQYF
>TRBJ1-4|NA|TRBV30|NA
TGTGCCTGGAGTGTAAACAGACCCCCGGAAAAACTGTTTTTT
CAWSVNRPPEKLFF
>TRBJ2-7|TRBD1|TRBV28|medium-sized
TGTGCCAGCAGTATACCGGGGGCGCGGACAGGGGCCTACGAGCAGTACTTC
CASSIPGARTGAYEQYF
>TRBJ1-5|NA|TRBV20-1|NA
TGCAGTGCTAGAGATTTGCAGGGCAATCAGCCCCAGCATTTT
CSARDLQGNQPQHF
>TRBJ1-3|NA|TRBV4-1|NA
TGCGCCAGCAGCCAAGTCGGTGCCGCTGGAAACACCATATATTTT
CASSQVGAAGNTIYF
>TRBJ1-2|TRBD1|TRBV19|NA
TGTGCCAGTAGTATAGCTGGAGGGGGCACCTATGGCTACACCTTC
CASSIAGGGTYGYTF
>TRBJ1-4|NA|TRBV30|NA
TGTGCCTGGGACCAGGGAGGGGTCGGAGGACTGTTTTTT
CAWDQGGVGGLFF
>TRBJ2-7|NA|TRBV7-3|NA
TGTGCCAGCAGCGTCCAGGGGGGAGGCTACGAGCAGTACTTC
CASSVQGGGYEQYF
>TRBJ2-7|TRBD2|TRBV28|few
TGCGCCACCGGGCAGCGGGATTTGGAGCAGTACTTC
CATGQRDLEQYF
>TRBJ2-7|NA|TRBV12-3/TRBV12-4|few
TGTGCCAGCTCCCTATCGCCCGGCTACGAGCAGTACTTC
CASSLSPGYEQYF
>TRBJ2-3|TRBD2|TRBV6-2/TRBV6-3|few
TGTGCCAGCAGCGGGGGTGCGGGGGGGCCGAGGAGGACAGATACGCAGTATTTT
CASSGGAGGPRRTDTQYF
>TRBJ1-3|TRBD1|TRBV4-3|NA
TGCGCCAGCAGCGCTGACAGGGTTGGAAACACCATATATTTC
CASSADRVGNTIYF
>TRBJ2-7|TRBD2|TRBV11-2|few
TGTGCCAGCAGCTCTATGCTAGCGGGAGAGCGTCCCTACGAGCAGTACTTC
CASSSMLAGERPYEQYF
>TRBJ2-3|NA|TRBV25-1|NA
TGTGCCAGCAGTGAACATGGGAGCACAGATACGCAGTATTTT
CASSEHGSTDTQYF
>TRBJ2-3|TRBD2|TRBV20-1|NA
TGCAGTGCTAGAGATGTCCTAGCGGGAATTGATACGCAGTATTTT
CSARDVLAGIDTQYF
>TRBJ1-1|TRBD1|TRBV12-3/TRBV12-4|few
TGTGCCAGCAGTAGTGTATACTCAGGGGGCGCGCCGACTGAAGCTTTCTTT
CASSSVYSGGAPTEAFF
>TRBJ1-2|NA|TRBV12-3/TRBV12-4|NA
TGTGCCAGCAGTTTAATAGAGTTGAGGGGCTACACCTTC
CASSLIELRGYTF
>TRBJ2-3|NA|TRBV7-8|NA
TGTGCCAGCAGCCTAGGCAGTGTCAGAGATTCGCAGTATTTT
CASSLGSVRDSQYF
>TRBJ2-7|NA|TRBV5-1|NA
TGCGCCAGCAGCTTGGAATGGGATCCCACCTACGAGCAGTACTTC
CASSLEWDPTYEQYF
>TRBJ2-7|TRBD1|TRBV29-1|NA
TGCAGCGTTGGTAGGACAGGGGCCTTGGTCGAGCAGTACTTC
CSVGRTGALVEQYF
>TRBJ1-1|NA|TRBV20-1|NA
TGCAGTGCTCTAAACATGAACACTGAAGCTTTCTTT
CSALNMNTEAFF
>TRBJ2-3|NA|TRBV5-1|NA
TGCGCCAGCAGCATACAACCGACCCTCTCCACAGATACGCAGTATTTT
CASSIQPTLSTDTQYF
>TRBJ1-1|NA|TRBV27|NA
TGTGCCAGCAGTTTAGAGGGGGGGAATACTGAAGCTTTCTTT
CASSLEGGNTEAFF
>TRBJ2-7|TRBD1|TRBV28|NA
TGTGCCAGCACCCTGGGGACAGGGGGCATCTACGAGCAGTACTTC
CASTLGTGGIYEQYF